The 10 T cell receptor beta chains below come from one sample, sequenced in a study of blood T cell repertoires in COVID-19. The protocol was immunoSEQ multiplex PCR, while the TCRdb copy is restricted to in-frame clones and leaves out a portion. The data hold 140,000 to 150,000 clones, with roughly 86% observed a single time. Sequenced material: peripheral blood. These receptors were collected from a human donor with acute or convalescent COVID-19. The donor label of this sample is uncertain.

This clone was seen a few times. J is TRBJ1-2 and V is TRBV6-1; 8 bases are a match to TRBD1. The CDR3 covers 17 residues. Germline trimming cut 1 base from V and 3 bases from J; bases unmatched to any gene: 10. Germline-derived CDR1 and CDR2 are MNHNS and SASEGT. CDR3 in amino acids: CASSEEAWTGRDYGYTF. DNA of the CDR3: TGTGCCAGCAGTGAAGAAGCTTGGACAGGGAGGGACTATGGCTACACCTTC.

V gene TRBV23-1 combines with J gene TRBJ2-5, with D maybe TRBD1 (6 bases). TRBV23-1 is identified as an open reading frame with a role that is uncertain. Trimming removed 7 bases from V and 0 bases from J, with 9 bases in between. The CDR3 runs to 13 residues. In nucleotides, the CDR3 is TGCGCCAGCAAGGACAGAAACCAAGAGACCCAGTACTTC. Translated: CASKDRNQETQYF.

The J gene is TRBJ2-7, the V gene TRBV5-5; TRBD1 is a possible D gene (8 bases). Trimming cost V 0 bases and J 2 bases, with 15 bases left between them. The CDR3 consists of 16 residues. Germline V gene data show CDR1 as SGHKS and CDR2 as YYEKEE (reference sequence). The CDR3 bases are TGTGCCAGCAGCTTGGCGAGCGGGACAGGAGCCTACGAGCAGTACTTC. This encodes CASSLASGTGAYEQYF.

The chain recombines TRBV7-3 with TRBJ2-5; 8 bases fit TRBD2. Germline V gene sequence: CDR1 SGHTA, CDR2 FQGTGA. The CDR3 totals 14 residues. The V and J ends lost 5 bases and 5 bases, in that order; junction bases with no gene match: 7. The CDR3 loop reads CASSPGGAGETQYF. In DNA form, the CDR3 reads TGTGCCAGCAGCCCCGGGGGGGCCGGGGAGACCCAGTACTTC. The whole variable domain, remainder taken from reference TRBV7-3 and TRBJ2-5, is GAGVSQTPSNKVTEKGKYVELRCDPISGHTALYWYRQSLGQGPEFLIYFQGTGAADDSGLPNDRFFAVRPEGSVSTLKIQRTERGDSAVYLCASSPGGAGETQYFGPGTRLLVL.

The chain links TRBV5-1 to TRBJ2-2; TRBD1 matches at 11 bases. This CDR3 comprises 15 residues. J lost 5 bases, V lost 4 bases, and 4 bases had no gene match. The germline V gene has CDR1 SGHRS and CDR2 YFSETQ. The CDR3 sequence is CASSRGQGVTGELFF. The CDR3 DNA reads as TGCGCCAGCAGCCGGGGACAGGGGGTTACCGGGGAGCTGTTTTTT.

This chain uses TRBV11-2 with TRBJ1-3; 9 nucleotides line up with TRBD1. Trimming removed 3 bases from V and 2 bases from J; junction bases left unmatched: 5. This CDR3 contains 16 residues. Germline V CDR1 and CDR2: SGHAT, FQNNGV. The CDR3 region is CASSLMTGGTGNTIYF. In DNA, the CDR3 is TGTGCCAGCAGCTTGATGACAGGGGGGACTGGAAACACCATATATTTT.

This clone was counted once. The rearrangement links TRBV2 to TRBJ2-7, with TRBD1 matching over 9 bases. Germline V gene lookup returns CDR1 SNHLY and CDR2 FYNNEI. This CDR3 comprises 14 residues. Germline trimming cut 7 bases from V and 1 base from J; bases unmatched to any gene: 5. The CDR3 spells CASKIDRGSYEQYF. For the CDR3, the DNA is TGTGCCAGCAAGATTGACAGGGGGTCCTACGAGCAGTACTTC.

This chain links TRBV7-8 with TRBJ1-6; 7 nucleotides align to TRBD1. The CDR3 length is 17 residues. Germline-derived CDR1 and CDR2 are SGHVS and FQNEAQ. V was pared by 3 bases and J by 0 bases, with 5 bases of the junction left unmatched. The CDR3 loop is CASSFSAGGSYNSPLHF. CDR3 DNA: TGTGCCAGCAGCTTCTCGGCAGGGGGCTCCTATAATTCACCCCTCCACTTT.

The chain uses TRBV25-1 and TRBJ1-6; D perhaps matches TRBD1 (5 bases). Germline V lookup: CDR1 MGHDK, CDR2 SYGVNS. Deletions cut 7 bases from V and 6 bases from J, with 7 bases between. This CDR3 is built from 12 residues. CDR3 coding DNA: TGTGCCAGCACAAGGGGTAATTCACCCCTCCACTTT. Translation gives CASTRGNSPLHF.

The V and J genes are TRBV19 and TRBJ1-2; weak D call: TRBD1 (5 bases). Trimming took off 2 bases at V and 5 bases at J, with 9 bases between the two ends. Germline V lookup: CDR1 LNHDA, CDR2 SQIVND (reference sequence). CDR3 length equals 13 residues. CDR3 in DNA: TGTGCCAGTAGTATAACAGGAGAATATGGCTACACCTTC. Its protein is CASSITGEYGYTF. The entire variable domain, with the rest obtained from reference TRBV19 and TRBJ1-2, is as follows: DGGITQSPKYLFRKEGQNVTLSCEQNLNHDAMYWYRQDPGQGLRLIYYSQIVNDFQKGDIAEGYSVSREKKESFPLTVTSAQKNPTAFYLCASSITGEYGYTFGSGTRLTVV.